This T cell receptor beta chain stems from a study of vaccination effects on CD4 cells after COVID-19. General study findings and limits: Clones arising from infection and from vaccination showed marked clonal contraction late after vaccination.

Expansion with viral peptide pools was applied to antigen-specific CD4+ T cells by the ViraFEST assay prior to sequencing. The authors isolated CD4+ T cells after roughly eleven days of culture. None of these healthy vaccinees had been infected with SARS-CoV-2 before vaccination. In culture with 10 IU/ml IL-2 and 8 to 10 ug/ml peptides, PBMC were grown at around 1.8 million per well. This CDR3 has 15 residues. The germline gives CDR1 MDHEN, CDR2 SYDVKM. The J segment lost 1 base and the V segment lost 1 base, leaving 2 bases of the junction unmatched. Comments on this clone: As yet, its antigen is unknown.

Libraries were prepared by immunoSEQ multiplex PCR; TCRdb keeps only in-frame clonotypes and omits some of them. Counted here are 25,000 to 35,000 clones, around 80% occurring once; the ten biggest clones make up approximately 29%. Source: CD4+ T cells from PBMCs cultured with SARS-CoV-2 spike peptides, taken before COVID-19 vaccination. The source is a human donor who received a COVID-19 vaccine. This rearrangement joins TRBV28 to TRBJ2-3; 7 nucleotides match TRBD2. CDR3 in amino acids: CASSLSGGGTDTQYF. In DNA, the CDR3 is TGTGCCAGCAGTTTATCGGGAGGAGGCACAGATACGCAGTATTTT.